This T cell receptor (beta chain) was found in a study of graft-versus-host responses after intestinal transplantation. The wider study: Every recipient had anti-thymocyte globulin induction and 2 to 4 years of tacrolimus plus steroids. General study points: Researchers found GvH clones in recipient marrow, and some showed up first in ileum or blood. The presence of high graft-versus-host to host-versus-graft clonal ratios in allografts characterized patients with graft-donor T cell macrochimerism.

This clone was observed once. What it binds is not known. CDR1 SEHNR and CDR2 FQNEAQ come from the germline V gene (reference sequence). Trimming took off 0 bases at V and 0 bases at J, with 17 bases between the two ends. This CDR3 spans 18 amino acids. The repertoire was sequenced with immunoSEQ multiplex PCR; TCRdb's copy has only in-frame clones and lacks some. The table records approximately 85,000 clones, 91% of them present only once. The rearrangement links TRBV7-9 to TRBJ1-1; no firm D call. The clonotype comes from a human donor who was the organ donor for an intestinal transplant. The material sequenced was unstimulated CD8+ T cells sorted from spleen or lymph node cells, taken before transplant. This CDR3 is CASSLAWEATELNTEAFF. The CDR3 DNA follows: TGTGCCAGCAGCTTAGCGTGGGAGGCCACAGAGTTGAACACTGAAGCTTTCTTT.